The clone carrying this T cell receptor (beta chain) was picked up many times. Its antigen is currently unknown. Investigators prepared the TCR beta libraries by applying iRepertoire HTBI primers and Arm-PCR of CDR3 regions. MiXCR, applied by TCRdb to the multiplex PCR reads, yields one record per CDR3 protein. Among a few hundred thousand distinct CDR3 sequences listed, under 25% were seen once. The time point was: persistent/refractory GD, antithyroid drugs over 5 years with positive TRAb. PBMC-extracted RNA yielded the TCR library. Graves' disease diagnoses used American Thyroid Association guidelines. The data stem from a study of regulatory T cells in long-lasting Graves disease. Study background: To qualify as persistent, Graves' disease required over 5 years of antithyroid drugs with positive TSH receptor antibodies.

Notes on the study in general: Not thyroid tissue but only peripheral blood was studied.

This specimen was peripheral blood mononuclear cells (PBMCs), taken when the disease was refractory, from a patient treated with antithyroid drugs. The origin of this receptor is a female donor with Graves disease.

The CDR3 coding sequence is TGTGCCACTGACAGGGGGACCTACAATCAGCCCCAGCATTTT. Translating it yields CATDRGTYNQPQHF. The genes are TRBV15 and TRBJ1-5, with 9 bases that match TRBD1. Germline CDR1 is LNHNV and CDR2 is YYDKDF (reference sequence). The CDR3 runs to 14 residues. Unmatched junction bases numbered 6, after V lost 9 bases and J lost 3 bases.